Below are 20 T cell receptor beta chains sequenced from a single sample in a study of T-cell reconstitution after alpha-beta-depleted transplantation in children. Preparation of the TCRbeta library involved a method that used unique molecular identifiers. TCRdb re-called the PCR reads with MiXCR, one entry per CDR3 protein. Of roughly 280,000 distinct CDR3 sequences listed, approximately 10% are singletons. The sequencing used peripheral blood, collected 180 days after TCRalphabeta/CD19-depleted stem cell transplant. The source is a male patient aged 2 to 9 who had a stem cell transplant for chronic granulomatous disease, so the T cells may come from the graft donor.

The chain uses TRBV19 and TRBJ2-2; the D gene is possibly TRBD1 (6 bases). V was trimmed by 7 bases and J by 8 bases, leaving 17 bases between them. There are 14 residues in the CDR3. Germline V gene lookup returns CDR1 LNHDA and CDR2 SQIVND (reference sequence). CDR3 region: CASIRGDYLGELFF. The CDR3, as DNA: TGTGCCAGTATCAGGGGCGACTATCTGGGGGAGCTGTTTTTT.

This clonotype was counted ten times or more. The J gene is TRBJ2-3, the V gene TRBV20-1; 12 positions match TRBD2. Trimming at V came to 0 bases and at J to 3 bases, leaving 10 bases not matched to a gene. Germline V lookup: CDR1 DFQATT, CDR2 SNEGSKA (reference sequence). The CDR3 is made up of 18 amino acids. In nucleotides, the CDR3 is TGCAGTGCTAGAGAAGATAGGGCACTAGCGGGAGGAACAGATACGCAGTATTTT. The encoded protein is CSAREDRALAGGTDTQYF.

This clonotype was counted many times. This chain links TRBV9 with TRBJ2-3, with D possibly matching TRBD2 (6 bases). Trimming left V 1 base short and J 4 bases short, with 16 bases between. CDR1 is SGDLS and CDR2 is YYNGEE in the germline V gene. CDR3 size: 16 residues. CDR3 region: CASSVLSQTRADTQYF. DNA of the CDR3: TGTGCCAGCAGCGTACTTTCCCAGACTAGAGCAGATACGCAGTATTTT.

This clonotype showed up many times. J is TRBJ1-1 and V is TRBV5-1, with a possible D match to TRBD1 (6 bases). The CDR3 runs 15 residues. Trimming removed 4 bases from V and 3 bases from J, with 16 bases in between. The V gene's germline CDR1 is SGHRS and CDR2 YFSETQ. Here the CDR3 reads CASSPWAGADTEAFF. The CDR3 DNA reads as TGCGCCAGCAGCCCGTGGGCGGGGGCGGACACTGAAGCTTTCTTT. Filled out from reference TRBV5-1 and TRBJ1-1, the complete variable domain reads KAGVTQTPRYLIKTRGQQVTLSCSPISGHRSVSWYQQTPGQGLQFLFEYFSETQRNKGNFPGRFSGRQFSNSRSEMNVSTLELGDSALYLCASSPWAGADTEAFFGQGTRLTVV.

This clonotype showed up many times. The genes are TRBV7-2 and TRBJ2-4; tentative D call: TRBD2 (6 bases). From germline, CDR1 is SGHTA and CDR2 FQGNSA. The CDR3 runs to 14 residues. Trimming stripped 0 bases from V and 3 bases from J, with 6 bases between. This CDR3 reads CASSLASGKNIQYF. DNA for the CDR3: TGTGCCAGCAGCTTAGCTAGCGGCAAAAACATTCAGTACTTC. Full variable domain (rest looked up from reference TRBV7-2 and TRBJ2-4): GAGVSQSPSNKVTEKGKDVELRCDPISGHTALYWYRQSLGQGLEFLIYFQGNSAPDKSGLPSDRFSAERTGGSVSTLTIQRTQQEDSAVYLCASSLASGKNIQYFGAGTRLSVL.

J is TRBJ2-3 and V is TRBV9, with 10 bases lining up with TRBD2. This CDR3 region has 16 residues. Trimming removed 1 base from V and 4 bases from J; junction bases left unmatched: 6. Germline V gene lookup returns CDR1 SGDLS and CDR2 YYNGEE. CDR3 loop: CASSVSPSGGPDTQYF. DNA for the CDR3: TGTGCCAGCAGCGTAAGTCCTAGCGGGGGCCCAGATACGCAGTATTTT.

Ten or more counts support this clonotype. The rearrangement links TRBV27 to TRBJ2-1, with D tentatively TRBD2 (5 bases). From germline, CDR1 is MNHEY and CDR2 SMNVEV (reference sequence). Trimming took off 7 bases at V and 5 bases at J, with 21 bases between the two ends. The CDR3 has 16 residues. The CDR3 nucleotides read TGTGCCAGCATCCCCCGGGGAGTAGTCGCCAACAATGAGCAGTTCTTC. Its translation is CASIPRGVVANNEQFF.

This clonotype was counted many times. This chain joins TRBV28 and TRBJ2-2; 8 bases are a match to TRBD2. CDR3 length equals 15 residues. From germline, CDR1 is MDHEN and CDR2 SYDVKM. V lost 6 bases, J lost 4 bases, and 7 bases stayed unmatched. Written as DNA, the CDR3 is TGTGCCAGCAGCATCGGGGGGGATAGCACCGGGGAGCTGTTTTTT. This sequence encodes CASSIGGDSTGELFF.

This clonotype has a count of ten or more. The J gene is TRBJ2-1, the V gene TRBV29-1; D gene unclear. The CDR3 sequence is 12 residues long. Trimming stripped 6 bases from V and 6 bases from J, with 12 bases between. Germline-derived CDR1 and CDR2 are SQVTM and ANQGSEA. The CDR3 DNA follows: TGCAGCGTGAAGTCTGTAGTCAATGAGCAGTTCTTC. As protein: CSVKSVVNEQFF.

This clonotype was recorded many times. The chain is built from TRBV7-9 and TRBJ2-7; no clear D gene. The V and J ends lost 0 bases and 0 bases respectively, with 9 bases between them. The CDR3 totals 15 residues. CDR1 SEHNR and CDR2 FQNEAQ come from the germline V gene (reference sequence). CDR3: CASSLAPEFSYEQYF. The CDR3, as DNA: TGTGCCAGCAGCTTAGCCCCAGAGTTCTCCTACGAGCAGTACTTC.

This clonotype was seen many times. The V and J genes are TRBV7-2 and TRBJ2-5, with a tentative D call TRBD1 (5 bases). The CDR3 runs 16 residues. Deletions cut 0 bases from V and 2 bases from J, with 13 bases between. The germline V gene encodes CDR1 SGHTA and CDR2 FQGNSA. The CDR3 DNA reads TGTGCCAGCAGCTTAGCGCGAGTGGGGCTGCAAGAGACCCAGTACTTC. Protein product: CASSLARVGLQETQYF.

In its sample, this clonotype was seen many times. The V gene is TRBV6-2 or TRBV6-3, the J gene TRBJ2-3; D is unresolved. CDR3 length: 15 amino acids. Germline CDR1 MNHEY, CDR2 SVGEGT. V was pared by 2 bases and J by 6 bases, with 15 bases between. The CDR3 sequence is CASSYNTMMSDTQYF. The DNA for the CDR3 is TGTGCCAGCAGTTACAATACGATGATGAGTGATACGCAGTATTTT.

This clonotype occurred many times. The chain joins TRBV20-1 to TRBJ2-1, with no clear D. V was trimmed by 4 bases and J by 10 bases, leaving 8 bases between them. The CDR3 length is 10 residues. CDR1 DFQATT and CDR2 SNEGSKA come from the germline V gene (reference sequence). For the CDR3, the DNA is TGCAGTGCTACCAATATCGAGCAGTTCTTC. Translation: CSATNIEQFF.

This clonotype was seen many times. This chain joins TRBV7-8 and TRBJ2-5; TRBD2 is a possible D gene (6 bases). Looked up from germline, CDR1 is SGHVS and CDR2 is FQNEAQ. Trimming took off 7 bases at V and 0 bases at J, with 9 bases between the two ends. There are 13 residues in the CDR3. The CDR3 reads CASTQRDQETQYF. Written as DNA, the CDR3 is TGTGCCAGCACCCAGCGGGACCAAGAGACCCAGTACTTC.

The sample holds many counts of this clonotype. This chain uses TRBV4-3 with TRBJ1-2; TRBD1 might be the D (6 bases). Germline V gene data show CDR1 as LGHNA and CDR2 as YSLEER. V was clipped by 4 bases and J by 1 base, with 10 bases between them. The CDR3 totals 14 residues. CDR3 DNA: TGCGCCAGCAGCCGAGACAGGAGTAACTATGGCTACACCTTC. Protein: CASSRDRSNYGYTF.

This clonotype was found many times. The CDR3 DNA is TGCAGTGCTAGAGCGGGCTGGGCTCAAGGCCAAGAGACCCAGTACTTC. This encodes CSARAGWAQGQETQYF. This chain links TRBV20-1 with TRBJ2-5; D is ambiguous. CDR3 size: 16 residues. Trimming removed 1 base at V and 1 base at J, with 16 bases between. CDR1 is DFQATT, CDR2 SNEGSKA, per germline (reference sequence).

This clonotype was seen ten or more times. The V gene is TRBV11-2, the J gene TRBJ2-6; 7 nucleotides align to TRBD1. This CDR3 is built from 16 residues. CDR1 SGHAT and CDR2 FQNNGV come from the germline V gene. V lost 5 bases, J lost 0 bases, and 4 bases stayed unmatched. Written as DNA, the CDR3 is TGTGCCAGCAGCAAAGGGACAGTCTCTGGGGCCAACGTCCTGACTTTC. Protein sequence: CASSKGTVSGANVLTF.

In this sample, this clonotype turned up many times. The junction and the germline gene differ at one end; a read error may be behind it. This sequence joins TRBV5-1 and TRBJ2-1, with D perhaps matching TRBD1 (6 bases). Per germline, CDR1 SGHRS and CDR2 YFSETQ. This CDR3 is built from 14 residues. As DNA, the CDR3 is TGCGCCAGCAGCTCGGACAGTATCTACTATGAGCAGTTCTTC. Its translation: CASSSDSIYYEQFF.

This clonotype was found many times. This chain joins TRBV3-1 and TRBJ2-7, with 7 bases fitting TRBD2. CDR3 length: 15 residues. Germline V gives CDR1 LGHDT, CDR2 YNNKEL (reference sequence). The V segment lost 5 bases and the J segment 2 bases; nucleotides outside the gene matches: 9. The CDR3 is CASSLRGSLPYEQYF. The CDR3 DNA reads TGTGCCAGCAGCTTACGCGGGAGTCTCCCCTACGAGCAGTACTTC.

In its sample, this clonotype was seen many times. The genes are TRBV14 and TRBJ2-7, with D maybe TRBD1 (6 bases). V lost 4 bases, J lost 7 bases, and 11 bases lay in between. CDR3 length: 12 amino acids. Germline assignment: CDR1 SGHDN and CDR2 FVKESK. The CDR3 loop reads CASSPRTEEQYF. The CDR3 nucleotides are TGTGCCAGCAGCCCCCGGACAGAAGAGCAGTACTTC.